This T cell receptor beta chain comes out of a study of T-cell reconstitution after alpha-beta-depleted transplantation in children. As it was prepared, the TCRbeta library received unique molecular identifiers. TCRdb used MiXCR to reprocess the PCR reads, holding one entry per CDR3 protein. The sample holds about 360,000 distinct CDR3 sequences, approximately 12% seen once. The CDR3 runs to 13 residues. Trimming cost V 0 bases and J 7 bases, with 7 bases left between them. The germline V gene has CDR1 MGHRA and CDR2 YSYEKL. Sequenced material: PBMCs, taken from the stem cell graft. The V call is TRBV4-1, the J call TRBJ2-1; no clear D gene. This sequence originates from a human donor who donated a stem cell graft to a child with Fanconi anemia. For the CDR3, the DNA is TGCGCCAGCAGCCAAGATGCCGCGAATGAGCAGTTCTTC. Protein: CASSQDAANEQFF.